Listed here are 23 T cell receptor beta chains from one sample, sequenced in a study of T-cell reconstitution after alpha-beta-depleted transplantation in children. TCRbeta library preparation incorporated unique molecular identifiers. MiXCR, applied by TCRdb to the PCR reads, yields one record per CDR3 protein. The sample yields hundreds of thousands of distinct CDR3 sequences, under 15% seen once. This specimen consisted of PBMCs, mostly from graft donor cells, obtained 360 days after TCRalphabeta/CD19-depleted stem cell transplant. Receptors originate from a male patient under 18 who had a stem cell transplant for acute myeloid leukemia, so the T cells may come from the graft donor.

The chain links TRBV11-2 to TRBJ2-5; 9 bases agree with TRBD2. Trimming at V came to 5 bases and at J to 1 base, leaving 8 bases not matched to a gene. Per germline, CDR1 SGHAT and CDR2 FQNNGV. This CDR3 contains 16 residues. CDR3 nucleotide sequence: TGTGCCAGCAGCCAAGCCGGGACTAGCCTCCAAGAGACCCAGTACTTC. The encoded protein is CASSQAGTSLQETQYF.

The V gene is TRBV12-3 or TRBV12-4, the J gene TRBJ2-5, with D possibly matching TRBD2 (6 bases). The CDR3 sequence is 17 residues long. Trimming left V 5 bases short and J 3 bases short, with 22 bases between. The CDR3 DNA is TGTGCCAGCAGTCCCCAGTATCGGGAGTGGGGGGAAGAGACCCAGTACTTC. Translated: CASSPQYREWGEETQYF.

This clonotype was found many times. V and J are TRBV2 and TRBJ1-4, with unresolved D. The V gene's germline CDR1 is SNHLY and CDR2 FYNNEI. CDR3 size: 15 residues. Between the trimmed V and J ends, which lost 3 bases and 8 bases, there was a span of 16 bases. CDR3 DNA: TGTGCCAGCAGTGATTCCCGAGGCCTCCCCGAAAAACTGTTTTTT. Encoded protein: CASSDSRGLPEKLFF.

In its sample, this clonotype was seen many times. The V call is TRBV18, the J call TRBJ2-3; D unclear. V lost 3 bases to trimming and J lost 0 bases, with 7 bases between them. This CDR3 has 14 amino acids. From germline, CDR1 is KGHSH and CDR2 LQKENI. Here the CDR3 reads CASSPLASTDTQYF. CDR3 bases: TGTGCCAGCTCACCTCTCGCTAGCACAGATACGCAGTATTTT.

This clonotype was counted a few times. The V call is TRBV10-3, the J call TRBJ2-1; D is perhaps TRBD2 (6 bases). The CDR3 extends over 13 amino acids. Germline values: CDR1 ENHRY, CDR2 SYGVKD. V was trimmed by 6 bases and J by 0 bases, leaving 6 bases between them. Written as DNA, the CDR3 is TGTGCCATCAGGGGAGGCTCCTACAATGAGCAGTTCTTC. This translates into CAIRGGSYNEQFF.

V is TRBV4-3 and J is TRBJ2-7; 7 bases align to TRBD1. V lost 1 base and J lost 3; bases outside the gene matches: 3. The germline CDR1 and CDR2 sequences are LGHNA and YSLEER. There are 14 residues in the CDR3. CDR3 protein: CASSQGDRLYEQYF. The CDR3 nucleotides read TGCGCCAGCAGCCAAGGGGACAGACTCTACGAGCAGTACTTC.

This clonotype was counted only a few times. V usage is TRBV27 and J usage is TRBJ2-1, with D unclear. V dropped 6 bases and J dropped 4 bases, with 7 bases sitting between them. Germline values: CDR1 MNHEY, CDR2 SMNVEV (reference sequence). This CDR3 contains 12 residues. The CDR3 nucleotides are TGTGCCAGCAGGCCGGCGTACAATGAGCAGTTCTTC. This encodes CASRPAYNEQFF.

The chain uses TRBV7-2 and TRBJ2-7; TRBD2 matches 11 bases. CDR1 SGHTA and CDR2 FQGNSA come from the germline V gene. The CDR3 is made up of 17 amino acids. V lost 1 base, J lost 1 base, and 6 bases stayed unmatched. For the CDR3, the DNA is TGTGCCAGCAGCTTAGGTCCTAGCGGGAGGTCTTCCTACGAGCAGTACTTC. Residues: CASSLGPSGRSSYEQYF. The variable domain in full, completed from reference TRBV7-2 and TRBJ2-7, reads GAGVSQSPSNKVTEKGKDVELRCDPISGHTALYWYRQSLGQGLEFLIYFQGNSAPDKSGLPSDRFSAERTGGSVSTLTIQRTQQEDSAVYLCASSLGPSGRSSYEQYFGPGTRLTVT.

This chain connects TRBV15 to TRBJ2-7, with 9 bases matching TRBD2. CDR1 and CDR2 from the germline V gene are LNHNV and YYDKDF (reference sequence). The ends lost 7 bases at V and 1 base at J; junction bases unmatched: 5. The CDR3 runs 14 residues. The CDR3 sequence is CATTQREDSYEQYF. CDR3 bases: TGTGCCACCACCCAGCGGGAGGATTCCTACGAGCAGTACTTC.

At least ten counts were recorded for this clonotype. The CDR3, as DNA: TGCGCCAGCAGCTTGGATCCTAGCGGAAACGGGGAGCTGTTTTTT. Its protein product is CASSLDPSGNGELFF. The V and J genes are TRBV5-1 and TRBJ2-2, with TRBD2 identical over 7 bases. J lost 7 bases, V lost 0 bases, and 6 bases had no gene match. This CDR3 contains 15 residues. CDR1 is SGHRS and CDR2 is YFSETQ in the germline V gene.

Concerning this clonotype itself: Since a much larger clone is just one base distant, this may be a read error. This CDR3 reads CSAADRTYGQYF. CDR3 in DNA: TGCAGTGCGGCGGACAGGACCTACGGGCAGTACTTC. The chain recombines TRBV20-1 with TRBJ2-7, with 7 bases matching TRBD1. This CDR3 contains 12 residues. The germline V gene encodes CDR1 DFQATT and CDR2 SNEGSKA (reference sequence).

In DNA form, the CDR3 reads TGCAGTGCTAGAGTCGGGACAGTGAACACTGAAGCTTTCTTT. This codes for CSARVGTVNTEAFF. The rearrangement uses TRBV20-1 and TRBJ1-1, with 7 bases matching TRBD1. Germline-derived CDR1 and CDR2 are DFQATT and SNEGSKA (reference sequence). V lost 1 base and J lost 0; bases outside the gene matches: 2. CDR3 size: 14 residues.

The chain joins TRBV21-1 to TRBJ2-3; the table assigns TRBD2, which was not confirmed against the DNA. TRBV21-1 is classified as a pseudogene. This CDR3 has 15 residues. CDR3 DNA: TGTGCCAGCACCTATAGCGGGAGAGCGACAGATACGCAGTATTTT. It translates to CASTYSGRATDTQYF.

This clonotype was seen ten or more times. The V gene is TRBV5-1, the J gene TRBJ2-1, with D tentatively TRBD1 (6 bases). The CDR3 has 15 amino acids. Trimming stripped 0 bases from V and 3 bases from J, with 10 bases between. Germline CDR1 reads SGHRS; CDR2 reads YFSETQ. DNA for the CDR3: TGCGCCAGCAGCTTGGGGCAGGGGATCTACAATGAGCAGTTCTTC. This encodes CASSLGQGIYNEQFF.

The J gene is TRBJ2-4, the V gene TRBV3-1; TRBD2 is a possible D gene (6 bases). The V and J ends lost 0 bases and 4 bases respectively, with 10 bases between them. The germline gives CDR1 LGHDT, CDR2 YNNKEL (reference sequence). The CDR3 is 15 amino acids. CDR3 in DNA: TGTGCCAGCAGCCAAGAGTCGGGGGTGAAAAACATTCAGTACTTC. Translated: CASSQESGVKNIQYF.

The V call is TRBV21-1, the J call TRBJ2-2; TRBD2, as called in the table, went unchecked against the DNA. TRBV21-1 is listed as a pseudogene. The CDR3 length is 22 residues. CDR3 bases: TGTGCCAGCAGCAAGGGGGCTAAGGAGACTAGCGGGAGCTCGGCCAACACCGGGGAGCTGTTTTTT. This gives the protein CASSKGAKETSGSSANTGELFF.

The J gene is TRBJ2-7, the V gene TRBV10-3; TRBD2 agrees at 9 bases. The CDR3 totals 15 residues. Germline CDR1 ENHRY, CDR2 SYGVKD. The V and J ends lost 0 bases and 1 base, in that order; junction bases with no gene match: 1. Here the CDR3 DNA reads TGTGCCATCAGTGAGTCGCGGGAGGGGTCCTACGAGCAGTACTTC. Its protein product is CAISESREGSYEQYF.

This clonotype was observed at least ten times. The chain couples TRBV18 to TRBJ1-1, with D tentatively TRBD1 (5 bases). The germline V gene has CDR1 KGHSH and CDR2 LQKENI. There are 15 residues in the CDR3. Trimming took 3 bases from V and 1 from J, leaving 12 bases between them. The CDR3 loop is CASSPREQGNTEAFF. The CDR3 region has the DNA TGTGCCAGCTCACCTAGGGAGCAGGGGAACACTGAAGCTTTCTTT.

J is TRBJ2-2 and V is TRBV3-1; 10 positions agree with TRBD2. Trimming removed 5 bases from V and 2 bases from J; junction bases left unmatched: 5. Germline V gene lookup returns CDR1 LGHDT and CDR2 YNNKEL (reference sequence). The CDR3 sequence is 16 residues long. The CDR3 DNA sequence: TGTGCCAGCAGCTTCTGGACTAGCGGAAACACCGGGGAGCTGTTTTTT. Its protein is CASSFWTSGNTGELFF.

The V call is TRBV29-1, the J call TRBJ2-3; 13 positions match TRBD2. The CDR3 sequence is 14 residues long. Germline V lookup: CDR1 SQVTM, CDR2 ANQGSEA. After removal of 7 bases from V and 4 bases from J, the junction contained 5 bases not matched to a gene. For the CDR3, the DNA is TGCAGCGGGAGGACTAGCGGGAGTGCAGATACGCAGTATTTT. This gives the protein CSGRTSGSADTQYF.

This clonotype was counted between two and nine times. The genes are TRBV9 and TRBJ2-7; the match to TRBD2 covers 7 bases. V trimming: 0 bases; J trimming: 4 bases; junction bases outside the gene matches: 4. Germline loops: CDR1 SGDLS, CDR2 YYNGEE. The CDR3 runs 14 residues. The CDR3 loop is CASSVAYGGYEQYF. CDR3 DNA: TGTGCCAGCAGCGTAGCCTACGGGGGGTACGAGCAGTACTTC. The entire variable domain, with the rest obtained from reference TRBV9 and TRBJ2-7, is as follows: DSGVTQTPKHLITATGQRVTLRCSPRSGDLSVYWYQQSLDQGLQFLIQYYNGEERAKGNILERFSAQQFPDLHSELNLSSLELGDSALYFCASSVAYGGYEQYFGPGTRLTVT.

This clonotype was recorded a few times. DNA of the CDR3: TGCAGTGCTAGAGATATAGGTGTTTTGGATACGCAGTATTTT. It is translated as CSARDIGVLDTQYF. The rearrangement uses TRBV20-1 and TRBJ2-3, with D hard to call. This CDR3 contains 14 residues. Between the trimmed V and J ends, which lost 0 bases and 6 bases, there was a span of 13 bases. Germline values: CDR1 DFQATT, CDR2 SNEGSKA (reference sequence).

The J gene is TRBJ2-2, the V gene TRBV7-6; D could derive from TRBD1 or TRBD2 (6 bases each). Germline values: CDR1 SGHVS, CDR2 FNYEAQ. The CDR3 loop spans 15 amino acids. Trimming pared 3 bases from V and 6 bases from J, leaving 14 bases between. The DNA of the CDR3 is TGTGCCAGCAGCTTTTTGGGGGGCGGCGCCGGGGAGCTGTTTTTT. It yields the protein CASSFLGGGAGELFF.